This T cell receptor (beta chain) was sequenced for a study of cytomegalovirus exposure and HLA in healthy donors. The primer mix had 60 Vbeta and 13 Jbeta primers. Method: immunoSEQ multiplex PCR; TCRdb's copy keeps in-frame clones and lacks some. The table lists some 250,000 clones, about 80% of them singletons, with roughly 5% in the top ten. CDR1 is GTSNPN and CDR2 is SVGIG in the germline V gene (reference sequence). The ends lost 7 bases at V and 4 bases at J; junction bases unmatched: 8. CDR3 length equals 13 residues. Specimen: PBMCs. The clonotype comes from a woman in her 40s in good health and CMV-seropositive. The V and J genes are TRBV30 and TRBJ2-5, with 8 positions matching TRBD1. The CDR3 nucleotides are TGTGCCTATTCTAACAGGGGGGTAGAGACCCAGTACTTC. It codes for CAYSNRGVETQYF. The full variable domain, completed using reference TRBV30 and TRBJ2-5, is SQTIHQWPATLVQPVGSPLSLECTVEGTSNPNLYWYRQAAGRGLQLLFYSVGIGQISSEVPQNLSASRPQDRQFILSSKKLLLSDSGFYLCAYSNRGVETQYFGPGTRLLVL.